This T cell receptor (beta chain) was captured in a study of metastatic and nonmetastatic thyroid tumors. From the PCR reads, TCRdb re-called clones with MiXCR. The sample has some 20,000 clones; 20% to 25% are singletons. The sample holds many counts of this clone. Nobody among the patients had been given any treatment before thyroid surgery. CDR1 and CDR2 from the germline V gene are DFQATT and SNEGSKA (reference sequence). The V end was cut by 3 bases, the J end by 5 bases, with 11 bases between. This CDR3 is built from 13 residues. This chain uses TRBV20-1 with TRBJ1-5, with a tentative D call TRBD1 (6 bases). The TCR comes from a female donor with papillary thyroid cancer or a benign thyroid nodule (not recorded which). Some clones in this sample may be carry-over from other donors' samples. The sample comprised tumor tissue. DNA of the CDR3: TGCAGTGCTAGCACAGGGTTGGATCAGCCCCAGCATTTT. Protein product: CSASTGLDQPQHF.